These 32 T cell receptor beta chains came from one sample sequenced in a study of spatial heterogeneity in lung cancer (dated by TCRdb to 2018 to 2020). What the time point label conveys for this sample: sample taken at primary tumor resection. The library relied on 5' RACE. Sequencing took place on a NextSeq 500. Through fastp at Q25 and MiXCR, TCRdb rebuilt clones from the public reads, retaining in-frame beta chains. Here each entry gathers all rows of one CDR3 protein and keeps the most common genes and DNA. For this sample the table gives more than 60,000 distinct CDR3 sequences, of which about 5.9% were detected only once. The biggest ten clones account for roughly 15% of the sample. The sample here was PBMCs, taken at surgery. The receptors derive from a female donor with early-stage non-small cell lung cancer.

The chain combines TRBV28 with TRBJ1-1; no definite D call. Germline CDR1 and CDR2: MDHEN and SYDVKM. This CDR3 spans 11 amino acids. The germline V and J ends were trimmed by 6 bases and 6 bases, with 8 bases remaining between them. The DNA of the CDR3 is TGTGCCAGCAGCCCCGCTGCTGAAGCTTTCTTT. It encodes CASSPAAEAFF.

This chain uses TRBV5-1 with TRBJ2-2, with 8 bases that match TRBD2. V lost 0 bases and J lost 4; bases outside the gene matches: 5. Germline values: CDR1 SGHRS, CDR2 YFSETQ. The CDR3 extends over 16 amino acids. Here the CDR3 DNA reads TGCGCCAGCAGCTTGGCCGCGGGGGGCAGCACCGGGGAGCTGTTTTTT. Translated, it gives CASSLAAGGSTGELFF.

This clonotype was seen at least ten times. The chain recombines TRBV6-5 with TRBJ2-5; D is undetermined. The germline V gene has CDR1 MNHEY and CDR2 SVGAGI. The CDR3 loop spans 14 amino acids. Trimming cost V 5 bases and J 5 bases, with 15 bases left between them. DNA of the CDR3: TGTGCCAGCAGTCTCCCCCGGGTGGGGGAGACCCAGTACTTC. Its translation is CASSLPRVGETQYF.

This clonotype was picked up a small number of times. The chain recombines TRBV24-1 with TRBJ2-7; TRBD1 agrees at 7 bases. The J segment lost 4 bases and the V segment lost 9 bases, leaving 2 bases of the junction unmatched. The germline V gene encodes CDR1 KGHDR and CDR2 SFDVKD. The CDR3 loop spans 11 amino acids. The CDR3 loop is CATGTEYEQYV. CDR3 coding DNA: TGTGCCACCGGGACAGAGTACGAGCAGTACGTC.

This sequence joins TRBV20-1 and TRBJ1-4, with 7 positions matching TRBD1. CDR1 and CDR2 from the germline V gene are DFQATT and SNEGSKA (reference sequence). The CDR3 has 16 amino acids. V lost 3 bases and J lost 4; bases outside the gene matches: 11. The DNA of the CDR3 is TGCAGTGCTAGTGAAATGACAGGGAATCATAATGAAAAACTGTTTTTT. The encoded protein is CSASEMTGNHNEKLFF.

The sample holds a few counts of this clonotype. V is TRBV13 and J is TRBJ2-7; TRBD1 is a possible D gene (5 bases). With 0 bases removed from V and 2 bases from J, the gap between germline ends came to 5 bases. This CDR3 comprises 13 residues. CDR1 and CDR2 from the germline V gene are PRHDT and FYEKMQ (reference sequence). The CDR3 sequence: CASSLGRAYEQYF. Here the CDR3 DNA reads TGTGCCAGCAGCTTAGGCAGGGCCTACGAGCAGTACTTC.

The chain combines TRBV12-5 with TRBJ2-3; a possible D gene is TRBD1 (5 bases). Germline V CDR1 and CDR2: LGHNT, FRNRAP. The CDR3 sequence is 14 residues long. The ends were cut back, 5 bases at V and 8 bases at J, with 17 bases in the middle. The CDR3 nucleotides read TGTGCTAGTGGTCCAAGTAGGGGTGAGGTTACGCAGTATTTT. Protein product: CASGPSRGEVTQYF.

The sample holds many counts of this clonotype. This chain's CDR3 is CAWSIGDRSTQPQHF. CDR3 bases: TGTGCCTGGAGCATCGGGGACAGGAGCACCCAGCCCCAGCATTTT. V is TRBV30 and J is TRBJ1-5, with TRBD1 matching 8 bases. The CDR3 is 15 residues long. V lost 3 bases to trimming and J lost 7 bases; unmatched junction nucleotides: 11. The germline gives CDR1 GTSNPN, CDR2 SVGIG (reference sequence).

There are a few counts of this clonotype. The chain is built from TRBV12-3 or TRBV12-4 and TRBJ2-3, with a possible D match to TRBD1 (5 bases). The CDR3 consists of 16 residues. Trimming took off 5 bases at V and 1 base at J, with 16 bases between the two ends. CDR3 DNA: TGTGCCAGCAGTGTCGGCGGACACGGACGCACAGATACGCAGTATTTT. Protein product: CASSVGGHGRTDTQYF.

This clonotype has ten or more counts. The chain is built from TRBV6-6 and TRBJ2-2; a weak D match, TRBD1 (6 bases). Looked up from germline, CDR1 is MNHNY and CDR2 is SVGAGI (reference sequence). The CDR3 covers 17 residues. The V and J ends lost 0 bases and 2 bases respectively, with 13 bases between them. Here the CDR3 reads CASSYSRQVQNTGELFF. DNA for the CDR3: TGTGCCAGCAGTTACTCGAGACAGGTTCAAAACACCGGGGAGCTGTTTTTT.

In this sample, this clonotype turned up many times. In DNA, the CDR3 is TGTGCCAGCAGCCCAGATGTGGGACCAGACGAGCAGTACTTC. The encoded protein is CASSPDVGPDEQYF. The chain combines TRBV4-2 with TRBJ2-7, with D perhaps matching TRBD1 or TRBD2 (5 bases each). The germline V gene has CDR1 LGHNA and CDR2 YNFKEQ. The CDR3 spans 14 residues. The germline V and J ends were trimmed by 4 bases and 5 bases, with 15 bases remaining between them.

This clonotype appeared many times. The chain is built from TRBV5-1 and TRBJ1-4; D is possibly TRBD1 (5 bases). Between the trimmed V and J ends, which lost 4 bases and 8 bases, there was a span of 18 bases. Germline CDR1 SGHRS, CDR2 YFSETQ. The CDR3 has 15 residues. The CDR3 nucleotides are TGCGCCAGCAGCCTTGACGGACACCAAACGGAAAAACTGTTTTTT. The encoded protein is CASSLDGHQTEKLFF.

This clonotype was seen many times. The chain links TRBV7-2 to TRBJ2-2; D unclear. The germline CDR1 and CDR2 sequences are SGHTA and FQGNSA. Trimming shortened V by 1 base and J by 1 base, and 7 bases separated the two germline ends. CDR3 length equals 15 residues. The DNA for the CDR3 is TGTGCCAGCAGCTTAGGCCGGCGGAACACCGGGGAGCTGTTTTTT. The encoded protein is CASSLGRRNTGELFF.

The rearrangement joins TRBV28 to TRBJ2-2, with D possibly called TRBD1 or TRBD2 (6 bases each). The germline gives CDR1 MDHEN, CDR2 SYDVKM. The CDR3 length is 16 residues. With 5 bases removed from V and 2 bases from J, the gap between germline ends came to 15 bases. CDR3 nucleotides: TGTGCCAGCAGTGAATCGGTGGGGGGCAACACCGGGGAGCTGTTTTTT. As protein: CASSESVGGNTGELFF.

This clonotype was seen a handful of times. The rearrangement uses TRBV18 and TRBJ2-7, with TRBD2 identical over 12 bases. The CDR3 spans 18 residues. Germline V CDR1 and CDR2: KGHSH, LQKENI. V was pared by 2 bases and J by 1 base, with 9 bases of the junction left unmatched. In DNA, the CDR3 is TGTGCCAGCTCACCAAGCCCTCGACTAGCGGGAGAATCCTACGAGCAGTACTTC. Protein product: CASSPSPRLAGESYEQYF.

To note about this clonotype: Just one base apart from a much larger clone, this may be a read error. This chain uses TRBV29-1 with TRBJ2-5; a weak D match, TRBD1 (5 bases). The CDR3 sequence is 13 residues long. Germline V gives CDR1 SQVTM, CDR2 ANQGSEA. The CDR3 coding sequence is TGCAGCGTTGAGGGGCAGACCCAAGAGACCCGGTACTTC. It codes for CSVEGQTQETRYF.

The table lists this clonotype with many counts. The V and J genes are TRBV7-2 and TRBJ2-5; 7 bases match TRBD2. The CDR3 sequence is 13 residues long. Per germline, CDR1 SGHTA and CDR2 FQGNSA. Germline trimming cut 5 bases from V and 5 bases from J; bases unmatched to any gene: 5. CDR3 sequence (DNA): TGTGCCAGCAGCCAACCCGGGGGGGAGACCCAGTACTTC. It specifies CASSQPGGETQYF.

This clonotype was seen only a few times. The genes are TRBV6-5 and TRBJ2-1; 8 nucleotides agree with TRBD2. Germline assignment: CDR1 MNHEY and CDR2 SVGAGI. The CDR3 consists of 15 residues. J was trimmed by 5 bases and V by 0 bases; bases with no gene match: 3. CDR3 protein: CASSYSSGSHNEQFF. CDR3 coding DNA: TGTGCCAGCAGTTACTCCAGCGGGAGCCACAATGAGCAGTTCTTC.

Remarks on this clonotype: Sequence at one end of the junction differs from germline and may be a read error. V and J are TRBV12-3 or TRBV12-4 and TRBJ2-1; the match to TRBD1 covers 7 bases. The CDR3 spans 15 residues. This CDR3 is CASSIAPTGNNEQFF. In DNA, the CDR3 is TGTGCCAGCAGTATAGCCCCGACAGGGAACAATGAGCAGTTCTTC.

This clonotype has just a few counts. The chain combines TRBV7-3 with TRBJ1-1; the D gene is possibly TRBD1 (5 bases). There are 15 residues in the CDR3. Germline CDR1 reads SGHTA; CDR2 reads FQGTGA. Trimming shortened V by 4 bases and J by 0 bases, and 12 bases separated the two germline ends. The CDR3 sequence is CASSSPRDLNTEAFF. For the CDR3, the DNA is TGTGCCAGCAGCTCGCCACGGGACCTGAACACTGAAGCTTTCTTT.

This clonotype was recorded at least ten times. The chain carries TRBV20-1 and TRBJ2-1; possibly TRBD1 or TRBD2 for D (7 bases each). The CDR3 runs to 16 residues. Trimming left V 1 base short and J 3 bases short, with 16 bases between. The germline CDR1 and CDR2 sequences are DFQATT and SNEGSKA (reference sequence). The CDR3: CSARGGGQILYNEQFF. CDR3 in DNA: TGCAGTGCTAGAGGCGGGGGACAGATTCTCTACAATGAGCAGTTCTTC.

This clonotype was detected many times. The chain is built from TRBV4-2 and TRBJ2-2; 8 nucleotides match TRBD2. CDR1 LGHNA and CDR2 YNFKEQ come from the germline V gene. V dropped 4 bases and J dropped 4; count of bases not matched to a gene: 11. The CDR3 length is 17 residues. The CDR3 DNA reads as TGTGCCAGCAGCCCGGTTGCCAGCGGGAGAGGCACCGGGGAGCTGTTTTTT. The encoded protein is CASSPVASGRGTGELFF.

This clonotype was recorded a few times. This rearrangement joins TRBV2 to TRBJ1-2; the D is unclear. Germline V lookup: CDR1 SNHLY, CDR2 FYNNEI. Deletions cut 1 base from V and 0 bases from J, with 6 bases between. The CDR3 extends over 14 amino acids. CDR3 protein: CASSEELANYGYTF. The CDR3 region has the DNA TGTGCCAGCAGTGAAGAGTTAGCTAACTATGGCTACACCTTC.

This clonotype was recorded at least ten times. The J gene is TRBJ2-5, the V gene TRBV4-2, with a weak D call TRBD1 (5 bases). There are 13 residues in the CDR3. Looked up from germline, CDR1 is LGHNA and CDR2 is YNFKEQ. Trimming left V 1 base short and J 2 bases short, with 5 bases between. The CDR3 is CASSQGQQETQYF. CDR3 nucleotides: TGTGCCAGCAGCCAAGGACAGCAAGAGACCCAGTACTTC.

This chain connects TRBV11-2 to TRBJ1-4; D not resolved. In germline, CDR1 is SGHAT, CDR2 FQNNGV. This CDR3 region has 19 residues. Trimming left V 0 bases short and J 4 bases short, with 21 bases between. This CDR3 is CASSLDRTATSGLNEKLFF. As DNA, the CDR3 is TGTGCCAGCAGCTTAGATAGGACCGCCACCTCCGGCCTTAATGAAAAACTGTTTTTT.

This clonotype was counted a few times. This chain connects TRBV28 to TRBJ1-5, with D hard to call. The CDR3 totals 15 residues. Trimming took off 7 bases at V and 6 bases at J, with 19 bases between the two ends. Germline V gene lookup returns CDR1 MDHEN and CDR2 SYDVKM. The DNA for the CDR3 is TGTGCCAGCACCCTGGACGTTGGAGGTACTCAGCCCCAGCATTTT. This sequence encodes CASTLDVGGTQPQHF.

In this sample, this clonotype turned up many times. The CDR3 is CASSPGGREVGTQYF. In nucleotides, the CDR3 is TGTGCCAGCAGCCCCGGGGGAAGGGAAGTGGGTACGCAGTATTTT. This chain joins TRBV7-2 and TRBJ2-3, with a tentative D call TRBD2 (6 bases). With 5 bases removed from V and 8 bases from J, the gap between germline ends came to 20 bases. The CDR3 length is 15 residues. From germline, CDR1 is SGHTA and CDR2 FQGNSA.

This clonotype has ten or more counts. An end of the junction does not agree with germline; a read error may underlie this. The genes are TRBV20-1 and TRBJ1-1; D not certain. Germline-derived CDR1 and CDR2 are DFQATT and SNEGSKA (reference sequence). The CDR3 runs to 11 residues. The CDR3 sequence: CSAGDFQQAFF. The CDR3 DNA follows: TGCAGTGCTGGAGACTTCCAGCAAGCTTTCTTT.

This chain uses TRBV2 with TRBJ1-6; D perhaps matches TRBD1 (6 bases). Trimming took 10 bases from V and 9 from J, leaving 16 bases between them. Germline assignment: CDR1 SNHLY and CDR2 FYNNEI. The CDR3 sequence is 13 residues long. CDR3: CANLQGPGSPLHF. The CDR3 DNA is TGTGCCAACCTACAGGGCCCTGGTTCACCCCTCCACTTT.

In its sample, this clonotype was seen many times. This chain joins TRBV5-4 and TRBJ2-1, with 7 bases lining up with TRBD1. V dropped 0 bases and J dropped 0; count of bases not matched to a gene: 3. The CDR3 has 16 residues. From germline, CDR1 is SGHNT and CDR2 YYREEE (reference sequence). Written as DNA, the CDR3 is TGTGCCAGCAGCTTGGCGGGACAGCCCTCCTACAATGAGCAGTTCTTC. It specifies CASSLAGQPSYNEQFF.

The table lists this clonotype with many counts. This chain links TRBV29-1 with TRBJ2-2; tentative D call: TRBD2 (5 bases). The CDR3 is 17 residues long. The germline V gene has CDR1 SQVTM and CDR2 ANQGSEA. V lost 0 bases, J lost 4 bases, and 18 bases lay in between. This chain's CDR3 is CSVEDTESSEGTGELFF. The CDR3 DNA reads TGCAGCGTTGAAGATACTGAGTCTAGTGAGGGCACCGGGGAGCTGTTTTTT.

About this clonotype itself: An end of the junction differs from the germline gene, which may be a read error. The rearrangement links TRBV7-7 to TRBJ1-1; unclear D gene. The germline V gene encodes CDR1 SSHAT and CDR2 FNYEAQ (reference sequence). The CDR3 loop spans 13 amino acids. The DNA for the CDR3 is TGTGCTAGCAGCTTAAGTCAGAACACTGAAGCTTTCTTT. It codes for CASSLSQNTEAFF.